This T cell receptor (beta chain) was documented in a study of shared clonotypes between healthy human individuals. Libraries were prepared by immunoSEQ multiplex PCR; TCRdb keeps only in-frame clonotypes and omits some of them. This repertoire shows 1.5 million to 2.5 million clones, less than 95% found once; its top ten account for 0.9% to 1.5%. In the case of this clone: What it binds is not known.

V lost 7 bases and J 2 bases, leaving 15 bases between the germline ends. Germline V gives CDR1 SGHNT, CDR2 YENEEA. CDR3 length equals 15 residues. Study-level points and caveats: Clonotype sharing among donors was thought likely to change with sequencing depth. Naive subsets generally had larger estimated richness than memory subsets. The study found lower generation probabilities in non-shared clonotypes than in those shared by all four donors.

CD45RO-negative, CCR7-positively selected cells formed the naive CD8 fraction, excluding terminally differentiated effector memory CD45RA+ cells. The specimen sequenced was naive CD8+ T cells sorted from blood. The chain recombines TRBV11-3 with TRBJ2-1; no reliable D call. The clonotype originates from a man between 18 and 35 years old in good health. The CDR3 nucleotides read TGTGCCAGCACCCCAAGGGTCTGCACCTACAATGAGCAGTTCTTC. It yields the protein CASTPRVCTYNEQFF.